This TCR beta chain came from a study of response to subunit inactivated influenza vaccine. General observations from the study: The authors put forward the suggestion that each seasonal influenza vaccination may bring in only a limited number of new T cells.

TCRdb fed the RT-PCR reads into MiXCR, producing one record per CDR3 protein. The data contain approximately 530,000 distinct CDR3 sequences, 10% to 15% of them seen just once; the ten biggest clones take up around 13%. To note about this clonotype: Its antigen is currently unknown.

This CDR3 comprises 21 residues. Per the germline V gene, CDR1 is MNHEY and CDR2 is SVGEGT. With 3 bases clipped from V and 3 bases from J, the junction kept 19 bases outside the gene matches. V is TRBV6-2 or TRBV6-3 and J is TRBJ2-1; 11 bases are shared with TRBD2. The origin of this receptor is a man aged 50-59 years who received an inactivated influenza vaccine. Material: PBMCs from blood, obtained about 40 days after vaccination. CDR3 bases: TGTGCCAGCAGTTATAATTTCGAAATAGCGGGGGGGTTAGCTCTCTACAATGAGCAGTTCTTC. It codes for CASSYNFEIAGGLALYNEQFF.